These 15 T cell receptor beta chains were sequenced from one sample in a study of a mutant IDH1 vaccine in newly diagnosed glioma. Profiled with immunoSEQ multiplex PCR; TCRdb holds only in-frame clones, not every one. The table includes 50,000 or so clones, approximately 80% detected once. Time point meaning: baseline, week 1 (first vaccination visit). As for treatment: pre-vaccination baseline after standard-of-care therapy. Sample: PBMCs, taken from a glioma patient treated with radiotherapy, temozolomide or both. The source of these receptors is a young man with glioma.

This clone was found once. V and J are TRBV19 and TRBJ1-2; 7 bases fit TRBD1. The CDR3 loop spans 12 amino acids. CDR1 and CDR2 (germline): LNHDA, SQIVND (reference sequence). Unmatched junction bases numbered 3, after V lost 7 bases and J lost 4 bases. As DNA, the CDR3 is TGTGCCAGTAAGACAGGGAGCTATGGCTACACCTTC. This sequence encodes CASKTGSYGYTF.

The chain combines TRBV13 with TRBJ2-7; D call uncertain. There are 12 residues in the CDR3. The V gene's germline CDR1 is PRHDT and CDR2 FYEKMQ (reference sequence). Trimming left V 4 bases short and J 2 bases short, with 6 bases between. In DNA form, the CDR3 reads TGTGCCAGCAGCTCGGTGACCTACGAGCAGTACTTC. It yields the protein CASSSVTYEQYF. The full variable domain, with the rest looked up from reference TRBV13 and TRBJ2-7, is AAGVIQSPRHLIKEKRETATLKCYPIPRHDTVYWYQQGPGQDPQFLISFYEKMQSDKGSIPDRFSAQQFSDYHSELNMSSLELGDSALYFCASSSVTYEQYFGPGTRLTVT.

V usage is TRBV14 and J usage is TRBJ2-7, with D possibly TRBD2 on 6 matching bases. The germline V and J ends were trimmed by 1 base and 4 bases, with 14 bases remaining between them. The V gene's germline CDR1 is SGHDN and CDR2 FVKESK. There are 15 residues in the CDR3. The CDR3 loop reads CASSQARGITYEQYF. The DNA of the CDR3 is TGTGCCAGCAGCCAAGCGCGCGGGATTACGTACGAGCAGTACTTC.

This clone was detected once. This sequence joins TRBV6-6 and TRBJ2-4, with TRBD2 matching over 8 bases. Germline CDR1 reads MNHNY; CDR2 reads SVGAGI (reference sequence). The CDR3 runs to 15 residues. V lost 0 bases and J lost 8; bases outside the gene matches: 6. Written as DNA, the CDR3 is TGTGCCAGCAGTTACTCGTCGGGACTAGTCGACATTCAGTACTTC. This gives the protein CASSYSSGLVDIQYF.

A few counts support this clone. V usage is TRBV28 and J usage is TRBJ1-1; 9 bases agree with TRBD1. V shed 5 bases and J 1 base; nucleotides not matched to a gene: 5. The CDR3 loop spans 15 amino acids. The germline V gene encodes CDR1 MDHEN and CDR2 SYDVKM. For the CDR3, the DNA is TGTGCCAGCAGTGGCGGGGGACAGGGGAACACTGAAGCTTTCTTT. It is translated as CASSGGGQGNTEAFF.

The chain is built from TRBV6-5 and TRBJ2-7; 11 bases are shared with TRBD1. CDR1 and CDR2 (germline): MNHEY, SVGAGI. The CDR3 runs to 15 residues. V gave up 6 bases and J gave up 3 bases; unmatched junction bases: 7. The CDR3 here is CASRPDRGPHYEQYF. The CDR3 coding sequence is TGTGCCAGCAGGCCGGACAGGGGGCCTCACTACGAGCAGTACTTC.

J is TRBJ2-5 and V is TRBV7-2; D unclear. The V end was cut by 7 bases, the J end by 2 bases, with 14 bases between. The CDR3 extends over 14 amino acids. Germline assignment: CDR1 SGHTA and CDR2 FQGNSA. CDR3 sequence reads: CASKEQAVQETQYF. The CDR3 coding sequence is TGTGCCAGCAAGGAGCAGGCCGTTCAAGAGACCCAGTACTTC.

The chain couples TRBV6-1 to TRBJ2-1; D unresolved. This CDR3 is built from 12 residues. Per germline, CDR1 MNHNS and CDR2 SASEGT. V lost 3 bases and J lost 9, with 9 bases in between. For the CDR3, the DNA is TGTGCCAGCAGTGAGTGGTATACTGAGCAGTTCTTC. Protein product: CASSEWYTEQFF.

The chain recombines TRBV5-5 with TRBJ2-3, with D perhaps TRBD2 (5 bases). The CDR3 spans 13 residues. With 0 bases removed from V and 11 bases from J, the gap between germline ends came to 13 bases. Germline assignment: CDR1 SGHKS and CDR2 YYEKEE (reference sequence). The CDR3: CASSLVDGLRQYF. Here the CDR3 DNA reads TGTGCCAGCAGCTTGGTCGACGGACTCCGGCAGTATTTT.

As concerns this clone: In the same sample, other DNA sequences code for this CDR3. The chain links TRBV7-2 to TRBJ1-5; D remains unclear. With 3 bases removed from V and 4 bases from J, the gap between germline ends came to 7 bases. CDR1 SGHTA and CDR2 FQGNSA come from the germline V gene. This CDR3 has 13 amino acids. CDR3 bases: TGTGCCAGCAGCTTGCGTGGGAATCAGCCCCAGCATTTT. This sequence encodes CASSLRGNQPQHF.

This clone was counted a single time. The chain is built from TRBV5-1 and TRBJ1-2; 7 nucleotides align to TRBD1. The CDR3 consists of 15 residues. Germline loops: CDR1 SGHRS, CDR2 YFSETQ. The J segment lost 4 bases and the V segment lost 2 bases, leaving 8 bases of the junction unmatched. The CDR3 spells CASSFGQGVFYGYTF. As DNA, the CDR3 is TGCGCCAGCAGCTTCGGGCAGGGGGTGTTCTATGGCTACACCTTC.

The V gene is TRBV14, the J gene TRBJ1-2, with D possibly matching TRBD1 (5 bases). Germline CDR1 and CDR2: SGHDN and FVKESK. CDR3 length: 14 residues. The V gene lost 3 bases and the J gene lost 2 bases, with 10 bases spanning the gap. The CDR3 sequence is CASSQGKGNYGYTF. DNA of the CDR3: TGTGCCAGCAGCCAGGGGAAGGGGAACTATGGCTACACCTTC.

In its sample, this clone was seen once. This chain joins TRBV27 and TRBJ1-1; 8 bases fit TRBD1. The CDR3 is 16 amino acids. With 0 bases clipped from V and 4 bases from J, the junction kept 7 bases outside the gene matches. Germline V lookup: CDR1 MNHEY, CDR2 SMNVEV (reference sequence). The CDR3 DNA is TGTGCCAGCAGTTTATCGAGGACAGGGAGTAGCACTGAAGCTTTCTTT. The encoded protein is CASSLSRTGSSTEAFF.

This chain joins TRBV12-5 and TRBJ2-7; 9 bases map to TRBD1. The trim removed 5 bases at V and 2 bases at J, leaving 13 bases unmatched. Germline CDR1 LGHNT, CDR2 FRNRAP. The CDR3 runs to 17 residues. This CDR3 is CASGPRPGQGTAYEQYF. DNA of the CDR3: TGTGCTAGTGGTCCCCGTCCGGGACAGGGAACAGCCTACGAGCAGTACTTC.

The V call is TRBV5-1, the J call TRBJ2-7, with a tentative D call TRBD2 (5 bases). The V gene lost 3 bases and the J gene lost 2 bases, with 15 bases spanning the gap. CDR3 length: 15 residues. Germline V CDR1 and CDR2: SGHRS, YFSETQ. As DNA, the CDR3 is TGCGCCAGCAGCTCACTACCCGGGAAAACCTACGAGCAGTACTTC. Amino acid sequence: CASSSLPGKTYEQYF.